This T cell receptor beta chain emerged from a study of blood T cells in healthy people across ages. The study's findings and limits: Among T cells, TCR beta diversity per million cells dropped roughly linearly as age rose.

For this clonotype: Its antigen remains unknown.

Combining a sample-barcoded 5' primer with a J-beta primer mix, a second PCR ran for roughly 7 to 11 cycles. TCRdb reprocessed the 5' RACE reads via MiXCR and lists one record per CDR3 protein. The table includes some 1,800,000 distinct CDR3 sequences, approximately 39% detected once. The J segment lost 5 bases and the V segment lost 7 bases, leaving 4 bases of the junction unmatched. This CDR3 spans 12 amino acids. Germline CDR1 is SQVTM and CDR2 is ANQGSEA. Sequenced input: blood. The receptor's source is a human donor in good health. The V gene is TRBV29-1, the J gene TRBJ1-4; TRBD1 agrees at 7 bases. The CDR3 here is CSAQGENEKLFF. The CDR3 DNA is TGCAGCGCCCAGGGGGAGAATGAAAAACTGTTTTTT.